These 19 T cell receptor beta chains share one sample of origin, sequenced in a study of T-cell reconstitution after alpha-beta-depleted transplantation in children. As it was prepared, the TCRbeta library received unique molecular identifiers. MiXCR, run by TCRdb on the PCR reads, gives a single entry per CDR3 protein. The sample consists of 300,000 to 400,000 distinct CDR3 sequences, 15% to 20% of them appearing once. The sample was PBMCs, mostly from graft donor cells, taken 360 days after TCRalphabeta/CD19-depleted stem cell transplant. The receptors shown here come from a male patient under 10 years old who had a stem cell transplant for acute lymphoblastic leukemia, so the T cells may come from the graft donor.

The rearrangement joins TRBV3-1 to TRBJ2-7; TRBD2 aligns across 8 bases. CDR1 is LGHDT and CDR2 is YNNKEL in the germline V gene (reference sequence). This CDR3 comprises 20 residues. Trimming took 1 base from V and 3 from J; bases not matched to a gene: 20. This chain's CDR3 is CASSQGGGTGPGLGGYEQYF. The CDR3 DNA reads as TGTGCCAGCAGCCAAGGCGGGGGCACTGGTCCGGGACTAGGAGGCTACGAGCAGTACTTC.

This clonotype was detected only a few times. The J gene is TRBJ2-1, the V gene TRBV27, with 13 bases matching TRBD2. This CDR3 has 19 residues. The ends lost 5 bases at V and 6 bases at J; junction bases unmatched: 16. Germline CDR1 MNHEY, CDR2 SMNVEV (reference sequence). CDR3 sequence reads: CASSRAPGTSGTRSNEQFF. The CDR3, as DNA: TGTGCCAGCAGTAGGGCTCCGGGGACTAGCGGGACCAGGTCCAATGAGCAGTTCTTC.

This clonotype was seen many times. The CDR3 nucleotides are TGCGCCAGCAGCCAAAGGAGTCAAGGGACCGGGGAGCTGTTTTTT. Amino acids: CASSQRSQGTGELFF. The chain carries TRBV4-3 and TRBJ2-2; no clear D. V lost 2 bases to trimming and J lost 5 bases, with 12 bases between them. Germline CDR1 and CDR2: LGHNA and YSLEER. The CDR3 sequence is 15 residues long.

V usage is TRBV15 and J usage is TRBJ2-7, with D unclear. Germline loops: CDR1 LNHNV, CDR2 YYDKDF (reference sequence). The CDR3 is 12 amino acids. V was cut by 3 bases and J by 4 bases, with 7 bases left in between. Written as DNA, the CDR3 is TGTGCCACCAGCAGCGGGCGGTACGAGCAGTACTTC. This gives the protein CATSSGRYEQYF.

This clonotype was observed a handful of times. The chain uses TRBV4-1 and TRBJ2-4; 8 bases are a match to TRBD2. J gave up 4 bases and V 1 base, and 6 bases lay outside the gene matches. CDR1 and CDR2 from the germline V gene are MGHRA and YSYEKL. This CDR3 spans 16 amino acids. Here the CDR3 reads CASSQGALAEKNIQYF. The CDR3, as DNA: TGCGCCAGCAGCCAAGGGGCACTAGCGGAAAAAAACATTCAGTACTTC.

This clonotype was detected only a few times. The CDR3 DNA reads TGTGCCAGCAGTTACGGGGTGGGTATAGGCGGTCCCTACAATGAGCAGTTCTTC. Protein sequence: CASSYGVGIGGPYNEQFF. The chain carries TRBV6-2 or TRBV6-3 and TRBJ2-1; no reliable D call. The V gene lost 2 bases and the J gene lost 2 bases, with 19 bases spanning the gap. The CDR3 has 18 amino acids. Germline CDR1 and CDR2: MNHEY and SVGEGT.

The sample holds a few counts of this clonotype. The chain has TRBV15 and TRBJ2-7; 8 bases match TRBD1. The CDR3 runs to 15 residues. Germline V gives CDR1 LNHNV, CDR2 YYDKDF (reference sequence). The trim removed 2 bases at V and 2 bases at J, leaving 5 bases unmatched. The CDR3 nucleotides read TGTGCCACCAGCAGACAGACAGGGGTTGCCTACGAGCAGTACTTC. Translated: CATSRQTGVAYEQYF.

As DNA, the CDR3 is TGTGCCAGCAGCTTAGAGGCAGGGTCCGGCAATGAGCAGTTCTTC. It specifies CASSLEAGSGNEQFF. The chain has TRBV7-8 and TRBJ2-1; D possibly corresponds to TRBD1 (5 bases). The CDR3 length is 15 residues. Trimming removed 1 base at V and 6 bases at J, with 13 bases between. The germline gives CDR1 SGHVS, CDR2 FQNEAQ. Looking up the rest from reference TRBV7-8 and TRBJ2-1 gives the full variable domain: GAGVSQSPRYKVAKRGQDVALRCDPISGHVSLFWYQQALGQGPEFLTYFQNEAQLDKSGLPSDRFFAERPEGSVSTLKIQRTQQEDSAVYLCASSLEAGSGNEQFFGPGTRLTVL.

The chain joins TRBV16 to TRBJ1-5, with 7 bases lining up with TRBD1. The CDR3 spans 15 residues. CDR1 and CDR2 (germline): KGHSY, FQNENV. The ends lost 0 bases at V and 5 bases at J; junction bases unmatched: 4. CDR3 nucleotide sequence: TGTGCCAGCAGCCAATCTTGGACAGGTGATCAGCCCCAGCATTTT. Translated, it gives CASSQSWTGDQPQHF.

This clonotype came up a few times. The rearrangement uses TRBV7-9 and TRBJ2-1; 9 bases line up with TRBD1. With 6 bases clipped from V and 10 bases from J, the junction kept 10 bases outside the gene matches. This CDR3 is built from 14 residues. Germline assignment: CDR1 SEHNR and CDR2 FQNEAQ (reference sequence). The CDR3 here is CASRSGTGLMEQFF. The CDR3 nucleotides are TGTGCCAGCAGATCCGGGACAGGGCTTATGGAGCAGTTCTTC.

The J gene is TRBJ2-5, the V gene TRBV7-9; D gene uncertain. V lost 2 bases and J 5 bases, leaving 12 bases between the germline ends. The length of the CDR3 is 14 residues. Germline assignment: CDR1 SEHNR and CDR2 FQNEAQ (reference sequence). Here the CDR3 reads CASSLYAQEETQYF. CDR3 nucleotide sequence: TGTGCCAGCAGCTTATACGCCCAGGAGGAGACCCAGTACTTC.

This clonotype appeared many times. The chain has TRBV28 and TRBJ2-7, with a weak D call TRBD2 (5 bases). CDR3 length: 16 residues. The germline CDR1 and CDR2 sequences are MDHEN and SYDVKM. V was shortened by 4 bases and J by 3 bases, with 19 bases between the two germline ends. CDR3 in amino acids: CASSSFHGVNLYEQYF. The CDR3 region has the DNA TGTGCCAGCAGTTCGTTTCACGGGGTGAACCTCTACGAGCAGTACTTC.

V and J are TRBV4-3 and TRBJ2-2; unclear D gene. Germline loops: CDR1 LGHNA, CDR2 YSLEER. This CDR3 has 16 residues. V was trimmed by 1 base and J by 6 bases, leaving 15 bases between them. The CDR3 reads CASSQGIMDVPGELFF. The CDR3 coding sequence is TGCGCCAGCAGCCAAGGCATCATGGATGTTCCCGGGGAGCTGTTTTTT.

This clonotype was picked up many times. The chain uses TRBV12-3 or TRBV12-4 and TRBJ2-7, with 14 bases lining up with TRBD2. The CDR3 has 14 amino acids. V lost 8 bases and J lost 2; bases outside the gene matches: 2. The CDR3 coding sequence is TGTGCCAGCCGACTAGCGGGAGGGACCTACGAGCAGTACTTC. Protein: CASRLAGGTYEQYF.

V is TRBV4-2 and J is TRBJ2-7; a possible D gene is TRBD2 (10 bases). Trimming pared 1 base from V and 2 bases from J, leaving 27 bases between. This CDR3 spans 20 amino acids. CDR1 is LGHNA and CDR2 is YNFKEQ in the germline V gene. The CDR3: CASSQGVQGASGRITYEQYF. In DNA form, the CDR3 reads TGTGCCAGCAGCCAAGGGGTACAGGGGGCTAGCGGGAGAATAACCTACGAGCAGTACTTC.

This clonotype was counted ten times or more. The CDR3 nucleotides are TGCAGTGCCCAAGGACTAGCCCCATACAATGAGCAGTTCTTC. This encodes CSAQGLAPYNEQFF. The chain joins TRBV20-1 to TRBJ2-1, with TRBD2 matching 8 bases. V lost 6 bases and J lost 4; bases outside the gene matches: 8. The CDR3 sequence is 14 residues long. CDR1 is DFQATT and CDR2 is SNEGSKA in the germline V gene (reference sequence).

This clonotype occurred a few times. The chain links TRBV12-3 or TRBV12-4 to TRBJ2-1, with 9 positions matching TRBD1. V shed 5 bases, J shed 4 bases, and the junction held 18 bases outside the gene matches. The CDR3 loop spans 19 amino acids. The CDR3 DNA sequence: TGTGCCAGCAGTGTACAGGGGGCTCTGAGGGACCGACGGTACAATGAGCAGTTCTTC. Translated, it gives CASSVQGALRDRRYNEQFF.

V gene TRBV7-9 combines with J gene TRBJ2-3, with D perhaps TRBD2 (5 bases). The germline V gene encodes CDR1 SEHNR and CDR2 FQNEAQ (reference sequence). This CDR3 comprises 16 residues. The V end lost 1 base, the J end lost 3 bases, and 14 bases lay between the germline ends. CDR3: CASSLVSGSWTDTQYF. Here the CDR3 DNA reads TGTGCCAGCAGCTTAGTGTCGGGGTCTTGGACAGATACGCAGTATTTT.

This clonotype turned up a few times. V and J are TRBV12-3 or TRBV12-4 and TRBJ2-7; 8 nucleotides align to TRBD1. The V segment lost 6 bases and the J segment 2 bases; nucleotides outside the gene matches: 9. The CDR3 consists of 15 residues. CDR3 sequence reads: CASSLGQGAPYEQYF. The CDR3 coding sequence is TGTGCCAGCAGCCTCGGGCAGGGGGCTCCCTACGAGCAGTACTTC.